The rows below give T cell receptor beta chains drawn from one sample of a study of shared clonotypes between healthy human individuals. Produced via immunoSEQ multiplex PCR; TCRdb's table is partial and in-frame only. This table has approximately 650,000 clones, around 95% appearing once. Sequences were obtained from naive CD8+ T cells sorted from blood. These receptors were collected from a woman aged 25 to 39 in good health. The conserved cysteine and the conserved F or W are not part of the CDR3 here.

J	V	CDR3
TRBJ2-2	TRBV11-3	ASSLDFALHGGELF
.	TRBV11-2	ASSSSGTGGYEQY
TRBJ2-1	TRBV2	ASSEALAGGTNEQF
TRBJ1-1	TRBV1	TSGGTVGDTEAF
TRBJ1-5	TRBV21-1	ASSKGGDRTQPQH
TRBJ1-4	TRBV30	AWGTGTTNEKLF
TRBJ2-5	TRBV10-2	ASSESWREGGNLRETQY
TRBJ2-7	TRBV6-5	ASSYSSGRVPYEQY
TRBJ1-5	TRBV5-8	ASSPTGDSNQPQH
TRBJ1-4	TRBV7-2	ASSLDLAYGEKLF
TRBJ2-2	TRBV7-8	ASSSGGITGELF
TRBJ2-1	TRBV6-1	ASSARSSYNEQF
TRBJ1-2	TRBV19	ASSIARDTRFVYGYT
TRBJ1-2	TRBV6-5	ASSYLLGIDYGYT
TRBJ2-2	TRBV27	ASSRFGTGELF
TRBJ1-1	TRBV7-9	ASSTTESNTEAF
TRBJ2-7	TRBV4-1	ASSQGTGFYEQY
TRBJ2-2	TRBV27	ASSPTNRDRGRFGELF
TRBJ1-5	TRBV27	ASRTGYASQPQH
TRBJ2-7	TRBV27	ASSPSGSYEQY